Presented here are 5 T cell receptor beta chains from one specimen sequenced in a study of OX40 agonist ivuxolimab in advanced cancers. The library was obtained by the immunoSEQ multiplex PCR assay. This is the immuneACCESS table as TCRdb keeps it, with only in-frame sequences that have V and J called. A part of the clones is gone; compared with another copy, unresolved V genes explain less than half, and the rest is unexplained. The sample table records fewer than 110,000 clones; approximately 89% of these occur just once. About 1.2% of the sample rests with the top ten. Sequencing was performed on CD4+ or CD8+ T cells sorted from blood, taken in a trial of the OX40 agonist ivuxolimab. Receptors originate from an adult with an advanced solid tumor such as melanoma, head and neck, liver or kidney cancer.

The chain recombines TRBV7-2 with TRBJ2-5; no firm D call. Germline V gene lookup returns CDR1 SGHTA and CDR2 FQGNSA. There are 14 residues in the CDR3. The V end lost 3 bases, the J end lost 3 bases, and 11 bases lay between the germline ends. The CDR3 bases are TGTGCCAGCAGCTTGCAAGCGTACAAAGAGACCCAGTACTTC. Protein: CASSLQAYKETQYF.

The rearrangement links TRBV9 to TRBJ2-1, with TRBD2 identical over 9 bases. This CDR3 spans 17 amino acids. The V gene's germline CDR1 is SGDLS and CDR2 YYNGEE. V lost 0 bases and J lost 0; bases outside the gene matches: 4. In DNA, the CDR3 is TGTGCCAGCAGCGTAGCGACTAGCGGCAGCTCCTACAATGAGCAGTTCTTC. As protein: CASSVATSGSSYNEQFF. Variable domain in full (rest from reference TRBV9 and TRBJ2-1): DSGVTQTPKHLITATGQRVTLRCSPRSGDLSVYWYQQSLDQGLQFLIQYYNGEERAKGNILERFSAQQFPDLHSELNLSSLELGDSALYFCASSVATSGSSYNEQFFGPGTRLTVL.

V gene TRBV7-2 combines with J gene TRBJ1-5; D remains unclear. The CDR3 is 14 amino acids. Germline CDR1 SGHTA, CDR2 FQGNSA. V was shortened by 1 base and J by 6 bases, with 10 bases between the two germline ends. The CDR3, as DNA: TGTGCCAGCAGCTTAGTAGAGGGATCTCAGCCCCAGCATTTT. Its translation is CASSLVEGSQPQHF.

For the CDR3, the DNA is TGCGCCAGCAGGACTAGAACTAGCACAGATACGCAGTATTTT. Its protein product is CASRTRTSTDTQYF. The J gene is TRBJ2-3, the V gene TRBV5-1; the D gene is possibly TRBD2 (6 bases). Between the trimmed V and J ends, which lost 5 bases and 0 bases, there was a span of 10 bases. This CDR3 has 14 residues. Germline V CDR1 and CDR2: SGHRS, YFSETQ.

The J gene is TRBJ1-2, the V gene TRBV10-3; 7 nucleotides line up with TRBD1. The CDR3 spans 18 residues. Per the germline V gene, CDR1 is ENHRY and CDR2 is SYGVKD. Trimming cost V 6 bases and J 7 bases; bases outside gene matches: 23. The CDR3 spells CAIRATKVPADRIVGYTF. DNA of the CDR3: TGTGCCATCAGGGCTACGAAAGTTCCGGCGGACAGGATCGTTGGCTACACCTTC.